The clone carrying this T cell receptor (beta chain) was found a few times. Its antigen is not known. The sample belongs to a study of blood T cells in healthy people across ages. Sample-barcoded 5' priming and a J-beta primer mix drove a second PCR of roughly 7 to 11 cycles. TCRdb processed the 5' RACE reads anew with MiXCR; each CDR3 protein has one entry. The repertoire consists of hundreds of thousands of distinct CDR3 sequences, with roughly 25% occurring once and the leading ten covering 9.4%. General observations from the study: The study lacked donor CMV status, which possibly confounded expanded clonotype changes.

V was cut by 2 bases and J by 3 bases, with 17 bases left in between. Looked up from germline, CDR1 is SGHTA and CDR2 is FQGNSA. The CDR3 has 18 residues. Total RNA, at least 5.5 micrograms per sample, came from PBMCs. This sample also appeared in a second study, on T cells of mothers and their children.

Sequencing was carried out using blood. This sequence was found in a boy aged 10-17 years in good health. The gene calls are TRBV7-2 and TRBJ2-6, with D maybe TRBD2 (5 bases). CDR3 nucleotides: TGTGCCAGCAGCTTATTGTTGGGGAGCGGACGTGGGGCCAACGTCCTGACTTTC. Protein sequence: CASSLLLGSGRGANVLTF.